Below, one T cell receptor (beta chain) is given with its context. Its antigen is still unknown. The data originate from a study of cytomegalovirus exposure and HLA in healthy donors. The wider study: Both the roughly 120 validation repertoires and the 666 first-cohort repertoires used the same platform, as reported by a later analysis. General observations from the study: Cytomegalovirus-associated TCR beta chains were listed, numbering approximately 150.

Profiling relied on immunoSEQ multiplex PCR, and the TCRdb table lists in-frame clones only, not all of them. The sample carries about 240,000 clones, around 86% recorded once. The CDR3 is 13 residues long. With 2 bases removed from V and 5 bases from J, the gap between germline ends came to 13 bases. Germline CDR1 and CDR2: GTSNPN and SVGIG (reference sequence). The source is a woman aged 25 to 39 in good health and CMV-seropositive. The source material was PBMCs. J is TRBJ2-7 and V is TRBV30; D might be TRBD1 (5 bases). The CDR3 here is CAWSLGQGHEQYF. CDR3 DNA: TGTGCCTGGAGTTTAGGGCAGGGCCACGAGCAGTACTTC.